This T cell receptor beta chain stems from a study of CD8+CD57+ T cells in acquired aplastic anemia. Study overall: Mean DNA quantity obtained from sorted CD4+ and CD8+ cells was 3.2 ug.

The CDR3 extends over 15 amino acids. Germline V CDR1 and CDR2: SQVTM, ANQGSEA. V shed 1 base and J 4 bases; nucleotides not matched to a gene: 5. General study findings and limits: Comparison of patients with controls identified 25 to 30 shared CD8+ CDR3 sequences.

With regard to this clonotype: Its target is unknown.

Both TCR beta VDJ combination and CDR3 sequence profiling were carried out. Genomic DNA was the template for this profiling. From the reads, TCRdb called clonotypes with MiXCR, one entry per CDR3 protein. The sample shows some 200,000 distinct CDR3 sequences, 48% of them seen only once. Patients selected for sequencing had displayed CD8+CD57+ cell expansion by flow cytometry. The patients, all of them, had severe acquired aplastic anemia. Specimen: sorted CD4+, CD8+, or CD8+CD57+ T cells (not recorded which) from PBMCs. This sequence was found in a human donor with aplastic anemia. The V and J genes are TRBV29-1 and TRBJ1-2, with 11 bases matching TRBD1. CDR3 residues: CSVEGPGTGGYGYTF. The CDR3, as DNA: TGCAGCGTTGAAGGGCCGGGGACAGGGGGCTATGGCTACACCTTC.